A selection of T cell receptor beta chains follows, all from one sample in a study of shared clonotypes between healthy human individuals. Using immunoSEQ multiplex PCR, the repertoire was profiled, and TCRdb retains in-frame clones only, with some absent. The repertoire holds over a million clones, around 75% seen once, with about 1.5% in the top ten. Sequenced input: memory CD4+ T cells sorted from blood. The receptor set was obtained from a man between 18 and 35 years old in good health. Each CDR3 is given with its conserved first and last residue.

TRBV5-5 CASRNTGTLNTEAFF
TRBV6-5 CASSRSRARETQYF
TRBV15 CATSRDHQAGEQYF
TRBV10-3 CAISPGGGLYEQYF
TRBV4-2 CASSLYPGTDNSPLHF
TRBV5-4 CASSPLAAPETQYF
TRBV6-5 CASRGQGANSPLHF
TRBV27 CASSRGDRNTEAFF
TRBV21-1 CASSKEIGTGGVYSNQPQHF
TRBV11-2 CASSLGQGRVNEQFF
TRBV30 CAWSFQSNQPQHF
TRBV5-6 CASSPTGRNIQYF
TRBV27 CASSLRDRGVYEQYF
TRBV19 CASSNGLAGSTGELFF
TRBV7-2 CASSPPGGGVFAAETQYF
TRBV7-2 CASSPRDRGTNEKLFF
TRBV6-1 CASSEAPRGHTEAFF
TRBV7-6 CASSPGQGLGGYTF
TRBV6-5 CASSYSSLRTDTQYF
TRBV7-9 CASSPTETGGKETQYF
TRBV7-2 CASSPQVTLSNYGYTF
TRBV7-2 CANLGGNTGELFF
TRBV18 CASSPSQGLAKNIQYF
TRBV28 CASAPGGGLRLNTIYF
TRBV30 CAWSAGGTSNQPQHF
TRBV10-1 CASSESQPQHF
TRBV5-1 CASSLALGTANEQFF
TRBV5-1 CASSLGQGIHEQYF
TRBV6-5 CASSPSTDSYEQYF
TRBV27 CASSPLAGSYNEQFF
TRBV5-5 CASSPGTERIYEQYF
TRBV6-6 CASSYGGGRAGETQYF
TRBV29-1 CSANRGHPEETQYF
TRBV18 CASSPPIRTASGNTIYF
TRBV9 CASNDRGNSPLHF
TRBV10-2 CASSPASPGELFF
TRBV7-6 CASTERSGRAIDTQYF
TRBV14 CASSPIAGPGYTF
TRBV28 CASRPTDSRLGPQHF
TRBV18 CASSPLAGAYNEQFF
TRBV5-1 CASSLAGGTDTQYF
TRBV15 CATSRKDEKLFF
TRBV10-3 CAAAASGSPNTGELFF
TRBV5-1 CASSFSGTGANVLTF
TRBV30 CAWIGGTGSSPGYTF
TRBV7-2 CASSSSTGNGLHF
TRBV5-1 CASSPQAGSNEKLFF
TRBV5-1 CASSLWGRGNEKLFF
TRBV6-5 CASSYAGTGYEQYF
TRBV19 CASSLTGEIHEQYF
TRBV5-1 CASSLRTSGDTQYF
TRBV4-3 CASSQDRGSDEKLFF
TRBV6-1 CASSAGSNEKLFF
TRBV25-1 CASNGQSWSGEQYF
TRBV19 CASSASQGQFF
TRBV6-1 CASSVLEGAPLHF
TRBV9 CASSGVGKEGHNEQFF
TRBV5-6 CASSPLRGFTEAFF
TRBV30 CAWRGTGYEQYF
TRBV4-3 CASSQEVLALGYEQYF